The sequence of this T cell receptor beta chain was determined in a study of T cell responses to AZD1222 COVID-19 vaccine. Study at large: Pooled samples include second doses given at about 4 or 12 weeks. Study-wide points: Repertoire sampling was restricted to post-peak T cell response timepoints. Rises in breadth and depth of Spike-specific TCRs came after two AZD1222 doses. Donors, mostly white British, included more females; clonal diversity was possibly underestimated.

Some clones are missing from TCRdb's copy, which holds only in-frame ones; the method was immunoSEQ multiplex PCR. The data contain 150,000 to 200,000 clones, around nine tenths of them singletons. Between the trimmed V and J ends, which lost 0 bases and 5 bases, there was a span of 13 bases. In germline, CDR1 is SGHDN, CDR2 FVKESK. This CDR3 is 15 amino acids long. To note about this clone: What it binds is unknown.

The chain is built from TRBV14 and TRBJ1-2; D is perhaps TRBD1 (5 bases). The origin of this receptor is an adult in good health. This specimen consisted of peripheral blood, obtained on day 0 of AZD1222 vaccination. The CDR3 nucleotides read TGTGCCAGCAGCCAAGATATAGGGGCGGTATATGGCTACACCTTC. Its protein product is CASSQDIGAVYGYTF.